The 12 T cell receptor beta chains below come from one sample, sequenced in a study of follicular helper T cells after annual influenza vaccination. Documented time point: 2015-2016 season, 7 days after influenza vaccination. Here immunoSEQ multiplex PCR was the method, and the copy in TCRdb shows in-frame clones only, minus some. The sample contains about 10,000 clones, roughly 85% of which appear only once. Sequenced here: CXCR5- memory CD4+ T cells sorted from blood, sampled 7 days after influenza vaccination. These receptors were collected from an adult who received the influenza vaccine.

The chain employs TRBV20-1 and TRBJ2-3; the D is unclear. The CDR3 is 11 amino acids. Trimming shortened V by 5 bases and J by 5 bases, and 8 bases separated the two germline ends. CDR1 and CDR2 (germline): DFQATT, SNEGSKA (reference sequence). The DNA of the CDR3 is TGCAGTGCTCGACTTGGAGATACGCAGTATTTT. Its protein is CSARLGDTQYF.

The chain recombines TRBV28 with TRBJ1-1; 9 bases map to TRBD1. The germline gives CDR1 MDHEN, CDR2 SYDVKM. With V trimmed by 5 bases and J by 3 bases, 4 bases remained unmatched. The CDR3 is made up of 14 amino acids. The CDR3 here is CASSPWDRDTEAFF. CDR3 bases: TGTGCCAGCAGTCCGTGGGACAGGGACACTGAAGCTTTCTTT.

The chain has TRBV5-4 and TRBJ1-3; D call uncertain. Germline CDR1 and CDR2: SGHNT and YYREEE (reference sequence). V was clipped by 4 bases and J by 0 bases, with 14 bases between them. The CDR3 extends over 16 amino acids. Here the CDR3 reads CASSPIPLSSGNTIYF. In DNA form, the CDR3 reads TGTGCCAGCAGCCCCATCCCCCTGTCCTCTGGAAACACCATATATTTT.

The chain recombines TRBV12-2 with TRBJ1-5; TRBD1, the table's D call, lacks a check against the DNA. TRBV12-2 is marked as a pseudogene. This CDR3 spans 17 amino acids. CDR3 amino acids: CASRLEGGDRDNQPQHF. CDR3 in DNA: TGTGCAAGTCGCTTAGAGGGGGGGGACAGGGACAATCAGCCCCAGCATTTT.

The table lists this clone with a few counts. The chain recombines TRBV28 with TRBJ2-7; D is possibly TRBD1 or TRBD2 (5 bases each). The CDR3 spans 14 residues. The V and J ends lost 5 bases and 3 bases respectively, with 14 bases between them. Germline V gene data show CDR1 as MDHEN and CDR2 as SYDVKM. The CDR3 loop is CASSLSGPNYEQYF. The CDR3 coding sequence is TGTGCCAGCAGTCTCTCGGGACCGAACTACGAGCAGTACTTC.

This clone appeared once. The V and J genes are TRBV19 and TRBJ2-1; perhaps TRBD1 as D (6 bases). The V gene lost 6 bases and the J gene lost 8 bases, with 17 bases spanning the gap. CDR1 LNHDA and CDR2 SQIVND come from the germline V gene (reference sequence). The CDR3 extends over 14 amino acids. The CDR3 loop reads CASRPTKGVHEQFF. The CDR3 nucleotides are TGTGCCAGTAGACCAACAAAGGGGGTCCATGAGCAGTTCTTC.

This chain joins TRBV19 and TRBJ1-4, with no clear D. The CDR3 loop spans 12 amino acids. Germline V lookup: CDR1 LNHDA, CDR2 SQIVND (reference sequence). V was trimmed by 10 bases and J by 4 bases, leaving 10 bases between them. CDR3 sequence reads: CATTDLNEKLFF. The CDR3 DNA reads as TGTGCCACCACGGACCTTAATGAAAAACTGTTTTTT.

V is TRBV11-2 and J is TRBJ2-7; D perhaps matches TRBD2 (5 bases). The germline V gene encodes CDR1 SGHAT and CDR2 FQNNGV. This CDR3 has 14 residues. The V and J ends lost 1 base and 5 bases respectively, with 12 bases between them. Here the CDR3 DNA reads TGTGCCAGCAGCTTAGGTCTGGACGGGGACGAGCAGTACTTC. Protein: CASSLGLDGDEQYF.

This chain uses TRBV2 with TRBJ2-7, with 7 nucleotides matching TRBD1. The CDR3 loop spans 15 amino acids. Germline CDR1 is SNHLY and CDR2 is FYNNEI. After removal of 6 bases from V and 0 bases from J, the junction contained 8 bases not matched to a gene. CDR3 amino acids: CASRGDRLSSYEQYF. DNA of the CDR3: TGTGCCAGCAGGGGGGACAGACTATCCTCCTACGAGCAGTACTTC.

The genes are TRBV18 and TRBJ1-6; D is undetermined. CDR1 and CDR2 (germline): KGHSH, LQKENI. The V end was cut by 0 bases, the J end by 7 bases, with 10 bases between. The CDR3 covers 15 residues. CDR3 in DNA: TGTGCCAGCTCACCACCGGAAGGGAGGAATTCACCCCTCCACTTT. Its translation: CASSPPEGRNSPLHF.

The V gene is TRBV18, the J gene TRBJ2-5; D remains ambiguous. The ends were cut back, 3 bases at V and 5 bases at J, with 10 bases in the middle. Germline CDR1 KGHSH, CDR2 LQKENI. This CDR3 contains 13 residues. As DNA, the CDR3 is TGTGCCAGCTCACCTGACTCGGTGGAGACCCAGTACTTC. This codes for CASSPDSVETQYF.

The CDR3 DNA sequence: TGTGCCAGCTCACCACCGACAGTAAGCTCTGGAAACACCATATATTTT. Translation gives CASSPPTVSSGNTIYF. J is TRBJ1-3 and V is TRBV18; D perhaps matches TRBD1 (5 bases). CDR1 and CDR2 (germline): KGHSH, LQKENI. Trimming left V 0 bases short and J 0 bases short, with 9 bases between. This CDR3 region has 16 residues.